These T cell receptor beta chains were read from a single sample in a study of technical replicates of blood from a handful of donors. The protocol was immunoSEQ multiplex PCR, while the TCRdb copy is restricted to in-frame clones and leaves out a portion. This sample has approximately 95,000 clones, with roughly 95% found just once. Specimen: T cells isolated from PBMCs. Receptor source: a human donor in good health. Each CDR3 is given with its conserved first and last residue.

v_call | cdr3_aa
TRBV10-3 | CAISESGGRVLNTEAFF
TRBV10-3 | CAIGGRGETGELFF
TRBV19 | CASSSTGTSGDTQYF
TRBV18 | CASSPSLFDRSPYEQYF
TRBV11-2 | CASSSAFTGVYEQYF
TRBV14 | CASSQEWTGGSGGYTF
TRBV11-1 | CASSVAGGYEQYF
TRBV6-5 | CASSLQWEYPYNEQFF
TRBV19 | CASSMDSSYEQYF
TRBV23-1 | CASSQSRDRGPTDTQYF
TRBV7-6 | CASSYNIRRAGSELETQYF
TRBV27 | CASSPLTGVYTDTQYF
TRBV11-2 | CASTESADTQYF
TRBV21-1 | CASSKGANTEAFF
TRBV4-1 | CASRDPGVYGYTF
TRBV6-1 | CASSLVEGYEQYF
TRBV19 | CASTPWAGNGELFF
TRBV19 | CATDRNRDFDTGELFF